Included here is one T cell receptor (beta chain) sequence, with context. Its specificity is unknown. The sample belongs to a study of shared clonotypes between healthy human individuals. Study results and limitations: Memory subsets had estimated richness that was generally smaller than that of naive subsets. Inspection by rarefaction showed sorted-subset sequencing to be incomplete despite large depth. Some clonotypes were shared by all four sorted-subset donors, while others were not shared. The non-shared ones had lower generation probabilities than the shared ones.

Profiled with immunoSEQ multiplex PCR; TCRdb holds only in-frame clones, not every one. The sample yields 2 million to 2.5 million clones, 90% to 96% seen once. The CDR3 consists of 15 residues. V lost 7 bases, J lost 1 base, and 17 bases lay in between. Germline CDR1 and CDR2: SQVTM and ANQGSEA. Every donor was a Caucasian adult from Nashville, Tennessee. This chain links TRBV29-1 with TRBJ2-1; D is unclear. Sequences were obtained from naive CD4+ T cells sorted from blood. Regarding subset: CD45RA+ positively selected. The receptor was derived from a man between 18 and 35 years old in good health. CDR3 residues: CSGRLGGKSYNEQFF. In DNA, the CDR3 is TGCAGCGGGCGCCTGGGTGGGAAATCCTACAATGAGCAGTTCTTC.